The rows below give T cell receptor beta chains drawn from one sample of a study of CD8 T cells in Susac syndrome. MiXCR, run by TCRdb on the immunoSEQ multiplex PCR reads, gives a single entry per CDR3 protein. This table holds 200,000 to 250,000 distinct CDR3 sequences, 94% found once. The sequenced sample consisted of CD4+ T cells from PBMCs. The receptors were sampled from a human donor with Susac syndrome. CDR3s include the opening cysteine and the closing phenylalanine or tryptophan. The D gene is left open where the match is weak. Clone sizes are given selectively: once, few, many, or a class where the clone is expanded.

j_call,v_call,clone_size,d_call,cdr3_aa,cdr3_nt
TRBJ1-6,TRBV9,once,NA,CASSVGDGNSYNSPLHF,TGTGCCAGCAGCGTGGGCGACGGTAACTCCTATAATTCACCCCTCCACTTT
TRBJ1-1,TRBV2,NA,TRBD1,CASSDNRGNTEAFF,TGTGCCAGCAGTGATAACAGGGGGAACACTGAAGCTTTCTTT
TRBJ2-1,TRBV15,NA,TRBD1,CATSGTVYNEQFF,TGTGCCACCAGTGGGACAGTCTACAATGAGCAGTTCTTC
TRBJ2-5,TRBV10-2,NA,TRBD1,CASSESGQGVETQYF,TGCGCCAGCAGTGAGTCAGGACAGGGTGTCGAGACCCAGTACTTC
TRBJ2-1,TRBV6-2/TRBV6-3,NA,NA,CASSGSWTVYNEQFF,TGTGCCAGCAGTGGTTCCTGGACCGTTTACAATGAGCAGTTCTTC
TRBJ2-5,TRBV7-2,NA,TRBD2,CASSLEFTSALQETQYF,TGTGCCAGCAGCTTAGAATTTACTAGCGCTCTCCAAGAGACCCAGTACTTC
TRBJ1-6,TRBV20-1,NA,TRBD1,CSARDRPGSYNSPLHF,TGCAGTGCAAGGGACAGGCCGGGATCCTATAATTCACCCCTCCACTTT
TRBJ1-2,TRBV9,NA,TRBD1,CASSVATTGYDGYTF,TGTGCCAGCAGCGTAGCTACGACAGGGTACGATGGCTACACCTTC
TRBJ2-7,TRBV6-6,NA,NA,CASGGAGGGEQYF,TGTGCCAGCGGGGGGGCCGGTGGAGGGGAGCAGTACTTC
TRBJ2-5,TRBV29-1,NA,NA,CSVAGRETQYF,TGCAGCGTTGCCGGGAGAGAGACCCAGTACTTC
TRBJ1-1,TRBV20-1,once,TRBD1,CSAKDRGMNTEAFF,TGCAGTGCAAAAGACAGGGGGATGAACACTGAAGCTTTCTTT
TRBJ2-7,TRBV6-1,NA,TRBD1,CASSVGDSSYEQYF,TGTGCCAGCAGTGTCGGGGACAGCTCCTACGAGCAGTACTTC
TRBJ1-1,TRBV4-3,once,TRBD1,CASSYDRAGVNTEAFF,TGCGCCAGCAGCTACGACAGGGCGGGGGTGAACACTGAAGCTTTCTTT
TRBJ1-1,TRBV18,NA,NA,CASSPARMNTEAFF,TGTGCCAGCTCACCGGCCAGAATGAACACTGAAGCTTTCTTT
TRBJ2-4,TRBV10-2,NA,NA,CASSEYRTDNIQYF,TGCGCCAGCAGTGAGTACCGGACGGATAACATTCAGTACTTC
TRBJ1-2,TRBV19,NA,TRBD1,CASSQTGTASLGYTF,TGTGCCAGTAGTCAGACCGGGACAGCGTCTCTTGGCTACACCTTC
TRBJ2-7,TRBV3-1,NA,TRBD1,CASSRLGQVTYEQYF,TGTGCCAGCAGCCGGCTGGGACAGGTAACCTACGAGCAGTACTTC
TRBJ1-5,TRBV12-5,NA,NA,CASGTLTGGNQPQHF,TGTGCTAGTGGAACCCTGACAGGAGGCAATCAGCCCCAGCATTTT
TRBJ1-2,TRBV28,NA,NA,CASSLGRERYTF,TGTGCCAGCAGTTTGGGGAGGGAGCGCTACACCTTC
TRBJ1-1,TRBV27,once,NA,CATTPLITGQNTEAFF,TGTGCCACCACCCCCCTCATAACGGGACAGAACACTGAAGCTTTCTTT
TRBJ1-5,TRBV30,NA,NA,CAWSLPNQPQHF,TGTGCCTGGAGTCTACCCAATCAGCCCCAGCATTTT
TRBJ1-1,TRBV20-1,NA,NA,CSARDEGNPRNTEAFF,TGCAGTGCTAGAGATGAGGGCAACCCACGGAACACTGAAGCTTTCTTT
TRBJ1-2,TRBV5-1,NA,NA,CASSLAMGFSDGYTF,TGCGCCAGCAGCTTGGCCATGGGCTTTTCGGATGGCTACACCTTC
TRBJ2-5,TRBV20-1,NA,NA,CSARDPASGTQYF,TGCAGTGCTAGAGATCCCGCGTCCGGGACCCAGTACTTC
TRBJ1-1,TRBV18,NA,NA,CASSPLRAGEGTEAFF,TGTGCCAGCTCACCACTTCGGGCAGGGGAGGGCACTGAAGCTTTCTTT
TRBJ2-1,TRBV5-1,few,NA,CASSLVGSSYNEQFF,TGTGCCAGCAGCTTGGTGGGCTCCTCCTACAATGAGCAGTTCTTC
TRBJ1-1,TRBV20-1,NA,NA,CSAIRDFVTEAFF,TGCAGTGCTATCCGAGATTTTGTCACTGAAGCTTTCTTT
TRBJ2-3,TRBV20-1,NA,TRBD1,CSARRTGVATDTQYF,TGCAGTGCTAGAAGAACAGGGGTGGCCACAGATACGCAGTATTTT
TRBJ1-1,TRBV5-1,once,TRBD1,CASSSQGTGNTEAFF,TGCGCCAGCAGCTCGCAGGGGACAGGGAACACTGAAGCTTTCTTT